The rows below give T cell receptor beta chains drawn from one sample of a study of cytomegalovirus exposure and HLA in healthy donors. This table comes from immunoSEQ multiplex PCR, and its TCRdb copy is limited to in-frame clones, with some not included. The sample holds some 170,000 clones; about three quarters are singletons and the top ten take less than 8%. Sequenced input: PBMCs. These receptors originate from a man aged 40-55 years in good health and CMV-seropositive. Each CDR3 is given with its conserved first and last residue. D genes are given only for firm matches. Size is stated for part of the rows, as once, few or many counts, or as a class when the clone is expanded.

V gene	D gene	clone size	J gene	CDR3 protein	CDR3 DNA
TRBV2	.	.	TRBJ2-2	CASSERRRTGELFF	TGTGCCAGCAGTGAAAGGAGGAGGACCGGGGAGCTGTTTTTT
TRBV18	.	once	TRBJ2-3	CASSRSGSTDTQYF	TGTGCCAGCTCACGCAGCGGGAGCACAGATACGCAGTATTTT
TRBV5-6	TRBD1	.	TRBJ1-4	CASSSIRQGGNEKLFF	TGTGCCAGCAGCTCTATACGACAGGGAGGCAATGAAAAACTGTTTTTT
TRBV27	TRBD1	few	TRBJ2-2	CATTFWDRLASGELFF	TGTGCCACCACATTTTGGGACAGGCTAGCGTCCGGGGAGCTGTTTTTT
TRBV7-2	.	.	TRBJ1-1	CASSLTRGHTEAFF	TGTGCCAGCAGCTTAACGAGAGGGCATACTGAAGCTTTCTTT
TRBV10-1	TRBD1	few	TRBJ2-5	CASSAGQQETQYF	TGCGCCAGCAGTGCGGGACAGCAAGAGACCCAGTACTTC
TRBV25-1	.	.	TRBJ2-4	CASSESPTGVEDIQYF	TGTGCCAGCAGTGAATCCCCTACAGGAGTTGAGGACATTCAGTACTTC
TRBV5-1	.	.	TRBJ2-1	CASTLERLNEQFF	TGCGCCAGCACCCTAGAACGTCTCAATGAGCAGTTCTTC
TRBV7-9	.	.	TRBJ2-7	CASSLRLRDFSYEQYF	TGTGCCAGCAGCTTAAGATTGCGGGACTTCTCCTACGAGCAGTACTTC
TRBV19	.	.	TRBJ2-1	CASSIREGSDEQFF	TGTGCCAGTAGTATCCGGGAAGGATCTGATGAGCAGTTCTTC